Listed below are T cell receptor beta chains from one sample, sequenced in a study of T-cell memory formation after mild COVID-19. TCRdb re-analysed the 5' RACE reads in MiXCR, keeping a single row per CDR3 protein. The sample has about 150,000 distinct CDR3 sequences; roughly 14% are singletons. Specimen: PBMCs or a T cell subset sorted from them (not recorded which). These receptors were obtained from an adult woman who had mild COVID-19 (a few samples of this study predate the infection). Cell type and time point are not known. CDR3s include the opening cysteine and the closing phenylalanine or tryptophan. The D gene is left open where the match is weak. Size is stated for part of the rows, as once, few or many counts, or as a class when the clone is expanded.

V gene: TRBV4-2
J gene: TRBJ2-1
clone size: .
D gene: .
CDR3 DNA: TGTGCCAGCAGCCAAGGGGCTGACCCAGGTGAGCAGTTCTTC
CDR3 protein: CASSQGADPGEQFF

V gene: TRBV28
J gene: TRBJ2-7
clone size: .
D gene: TRBD1
CDR3 DNA: TGTGCCAGCAGTCCAAAGACAGGGAGCTCCTACGAGCAGTACTTC
CDR3 protein: CASSPKTGSSYEQYF

V gene: TRBV20-1
J gene: TRBJ2-7
clone size: few
D gene: .
CDR3 DNA: TGCAGTGCTAGTGTTCAGGATCGGAGCTCCTACGAGCAGTACTTC
CDR3 protein: CSASVQDRSSYEQYF

V gene: TRBV10-3
J gene: TRBJ2-3
clone size: many
D gene: TRBD2
CDR3 DNA: TGTGCCATCAGTGATACTAGCGGCACAGATACGCAGTATTTT
CDR3 protein: CAISDTSGTDTQYF

V gene: TRBV6-5
J gene: TRBJ2-1
clone size: few
D gene: .
CDR3 DNA: TGTGCCAGCAGTTACTCGGGGTATTCTGAGCAGTTCTTC
CDR3 protein: CASSYSGYSEQFF

V gene: TRBV4-1
J gene: TRBJ2-7
clone size: few
D gene: .
CDR3 DNA: TGCGCCAGCAGCCGAATAGCCGGGATGAGGGACTCGTACGAGCAGTACTTC
CDR3 protein: CASSRIAGMRDSYEQYF

V gene: TRBV5-1
J gene: TRBJ1-1
clone size: few
D gene: .
CDR3 DNA: TGCGCCAGCAGCTCGGTAAACAGGGTGAAGAACACTGAAGCTTTCTTT
CDR3 protein: CASSSVNRVKNTEAFF

V gene: TRBV11-3
J gene: TRBJ2-3
clone size: many
D gene: TRBD2
CDR3 DNA: TGTGCCAGCAGCTTTCCCCCACTAGCGGGAGGCACAGATACGCAGTATTTT
CDR3 protein: CASSFPPLAGGTDTQYF

V gene: TRBV27
J gene: TRBJ2-7
clone size: .
D gene: TRBD2
CDR3 DNA: TGTGCCAGCAGTTTTCTAGCGGGAGGTATCTTCCACGAGCAGTACTTC
CDR3 protein: CASSFLAGGIFHEQYF

V gene: TRBV12-3/TRBV12-4
J gene: TRBJ2-5
clone size: many
D gene: .
CDR3 DNA: TGTGCCAGCAGTTCTACACAGGGAAGAAAAGAGACCCAGTACTTC
CDR3 protein: CASSSTQGRKETQYF

V gene: TRBV11-2
J gene: TRBJ2-2
clone size: few
D gene: .
CDR3 DNA: TGTGCCAGCAGCTTAGATGGGAGGAACACCGGGGAGCTGTTTTTT
CDR3 protein: CASSLDGRNTGELFF

V gene: TRBV12-3/TRBV12-4
J gene: TRBJ2-7
clone size: .
D gene: .
CDR3 DNA: TGTGCCAGCAACCCGGGACCCTCCTACGAGCAGTACTTC
CDR3 protein: CASNPGPSYEQYF

V gene: TRBV3-1
J gene: TRBJ1-6
clone size: .
D gene: .
CDR3 DNA: TGTGCCAGCAGCCAACGGGGAGGTTCACCCCTCCACTTT
CDR3 protein: CASSQRGGSPLHF

V gene: TRBV6-5
J gene: TRBJ2-1
clone size: few
D gene: TRBD1
CDR3 DNA: TGTGCCAGCAGTTACTCCGGACAGGGCCCCTACAATGAGCAGTTCTTC
CDR3 protein: CASSYSGQGPYNEQFF

V gene: TRBV4-3
J gene: TRBJ2-5
clone size: few
D gene: .
CDR3 DNA: TGCGCCAGCAGCGCAGACCCGGGAGAGACCCAGTACTTC
CDR3 protein: CASSADPGETQYF

V gene: TRBV11-2
J gene: TRBJ1-1
clone size: .
D gene: .
CDR3 DNA: TGTGCCAGCAGTGAGAGGATGGGCATCTCCACTGAAGCTTTCTTT
CDR3 protein: CASSERMGISTEAFF

V gene: TRBV7-8
J gene: TRBJ2-5
clone size: few
D gene: .
CDR3 DNA: TGTGCCAGCAGCTTAACGACTTACCAAGAGACCCAGTACTTC
CDR3 protein: CASSLTTYQETQYF

V gene: TRBV6-4
J gene: TRBJ1-5
clone size: .
D gene: .
CDR3 DNA: TGTGCCAGCAGTGACACTCCGGGGCAGCCCCAGCATTTT
CDR3 protein: CASSDTPGQPQHF